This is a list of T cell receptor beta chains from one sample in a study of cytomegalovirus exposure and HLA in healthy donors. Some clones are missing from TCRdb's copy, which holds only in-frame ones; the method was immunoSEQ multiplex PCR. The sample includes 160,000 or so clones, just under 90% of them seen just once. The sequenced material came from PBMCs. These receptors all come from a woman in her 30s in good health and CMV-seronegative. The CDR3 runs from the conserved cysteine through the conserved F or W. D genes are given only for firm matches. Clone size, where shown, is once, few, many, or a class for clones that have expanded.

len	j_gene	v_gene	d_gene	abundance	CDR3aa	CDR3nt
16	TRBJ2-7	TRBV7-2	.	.	CASSLAPYRRSYEQYF	TGTGCCAGCAGCTTAGCGCCTTACAGGCGATCCTACGAGCAGTACTTC
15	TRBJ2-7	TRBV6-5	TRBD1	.	CASSSHRGLNYEQYF	TGTGCCAGCAGTTCCCACAGGGGGTTGAACTACGAGCAGTACTTC
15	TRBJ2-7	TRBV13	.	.	CASSFLRSGRHEQYF	TGTGCCAGCAGCTTTTTGAGATCAGGGAGGCACGAGCAGTACTTC
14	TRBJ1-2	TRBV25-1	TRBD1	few	CASSVEGAGYGYTF	TGTGCCAGCAGTGTGGAGGGGGCGGGCTATGGCTACACCTTC
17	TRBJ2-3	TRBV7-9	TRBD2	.	CASSALLAGGGPDTQYF	TGTGCCAGCAGCGCCCTACTAGCGGGGGGCGGACCAGATACGCAGTATTTT
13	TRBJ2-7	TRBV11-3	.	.	CASSQGGNYEQYF	TGTGCCAGCAGCCAGGGTGGAAACTACGAGCAGTACTTC
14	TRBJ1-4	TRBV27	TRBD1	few	CASGIDRGLEKLFF	TGTGCCAGCGGGATCGACAGGGGGCTCGAAAAACTGTTTTTT
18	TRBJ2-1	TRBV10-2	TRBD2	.	CASSESYGLAGTYNEQFF	TGCGCCAGCAGTGAGTCATACGGACTAGCGGGGACCTACAATGAGCAGTTCTTC
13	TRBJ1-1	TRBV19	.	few	CASSGRGWTEAFF	TGTGCCAGTAGTGGGCGGGGATGGACTGAAGCTTTCTTT
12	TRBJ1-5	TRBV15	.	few	CATSRDQQPQHF	TGTGCCACCAGCAGAGATCAGCAGCCCCAGCATTTT
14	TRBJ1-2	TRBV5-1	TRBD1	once	CASSPDRGGYGYTF	TGCGCCAGCAGCCCAGACAGGGGAGGCTATGGCTACACCTTC
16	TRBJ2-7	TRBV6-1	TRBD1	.	CASSANPGQGAYEQYF	TGTGCCAGCAGTGCCAATCCGGGACAGGGGGCCTACGAGCAGTACTTC
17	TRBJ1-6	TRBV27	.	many	CASSFFPWPGRNSPLHF	TGTGCCAGCAGTTTTTTCCCGTGGCCAGGGCGTAATTCACCCCTCCACTTT
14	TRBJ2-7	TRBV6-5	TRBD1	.	CASSLRDRTYEQYF	TGTGCCAGCAGTTTAAGGGACAGAACCTACGAGCAGTACTTC
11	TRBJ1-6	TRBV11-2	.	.	CASSQYSPLHF	TGTGCCAGCAGCCAATATTCACCCCTCCACTTT
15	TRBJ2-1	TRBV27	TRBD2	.	CASSYGLAGGNEQFF	TGTGCCAGCAGTTATGGACTAGCGGGGGGGAATGAGCAGTTCTTC
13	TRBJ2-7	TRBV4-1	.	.	CASSRPDSYEQYF	TGCGCCAGCAGCAGACCCGACAGCTACGAGCAGTACTTC